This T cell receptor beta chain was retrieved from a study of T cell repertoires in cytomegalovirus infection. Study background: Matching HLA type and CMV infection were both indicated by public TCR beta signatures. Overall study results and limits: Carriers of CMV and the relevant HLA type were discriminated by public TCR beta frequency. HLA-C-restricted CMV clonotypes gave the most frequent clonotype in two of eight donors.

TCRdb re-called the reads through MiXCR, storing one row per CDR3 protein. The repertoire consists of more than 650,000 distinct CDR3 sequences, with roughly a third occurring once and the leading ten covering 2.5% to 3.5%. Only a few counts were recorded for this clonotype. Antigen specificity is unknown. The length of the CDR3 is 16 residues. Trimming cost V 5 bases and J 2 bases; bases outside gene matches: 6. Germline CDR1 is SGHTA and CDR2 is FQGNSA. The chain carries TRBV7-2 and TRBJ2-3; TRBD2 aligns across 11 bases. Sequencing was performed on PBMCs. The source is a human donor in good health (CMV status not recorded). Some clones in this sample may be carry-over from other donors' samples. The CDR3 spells CASSPRTSGFTDTQYF. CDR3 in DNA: TGTGCCAGCAGCCCCCGGACTAGCGGGTTCACAGATACGCAGTATTTT.